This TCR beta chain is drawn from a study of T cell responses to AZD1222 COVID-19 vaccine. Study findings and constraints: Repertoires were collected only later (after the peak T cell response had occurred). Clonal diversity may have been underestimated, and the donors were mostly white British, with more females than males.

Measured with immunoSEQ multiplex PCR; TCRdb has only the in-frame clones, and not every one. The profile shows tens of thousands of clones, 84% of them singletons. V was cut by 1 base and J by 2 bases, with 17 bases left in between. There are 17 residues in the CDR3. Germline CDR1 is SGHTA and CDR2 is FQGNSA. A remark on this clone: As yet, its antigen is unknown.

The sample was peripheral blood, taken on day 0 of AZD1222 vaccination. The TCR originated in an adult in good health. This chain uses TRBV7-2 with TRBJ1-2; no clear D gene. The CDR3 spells CASSLVKTEGFNYGYTF. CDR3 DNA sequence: TGTGCCAGCAGCTTAGTCAAAACCGAGGGTTTCAACTATGGCTACACCTTC.